The clone carrying this TCR beta chain showed up just once. This entry belongs to a study of blood T cell repertoires in COVID-19. CDR3 length: 14 amino acids. The V gene lost 9 bases and the J gene lost 9 bases, with 22 bases spanning the gap. From germline, CDR1 is SGHRS and CDR2 YFSETQ. This table comes from immunoSEQ multiplex PCR, and its TCRdb copy is limited to in-frame clones, with some not included. Counted here are tens of thousands of clones, 60% to 80% occurring once; the ten biggest clones make up more than 9%. The sequenced sample consisted of peripheral blood. This TCR derives from a human donor in a cohort sampled during active COVID-19. The chain couples TRBV5-1 to TRBJ2-1; D might be TRBD2 (6 bases). The CDR3 sequence: CATKLATAIGEQFF. The CDR3 coding sequence is TGCGCCACTAAACTAGCTACGGCTATTGGTGAGCAGTTCTTC.